This T cell receptor beta chain was observed in a study of graft-versus-host responses after intestinal transplantation. On the study more broadly: In this cohort, recipients had multivisceral, liver-intestinal, or isolated intestinal transplants. Anti-thymocyte globulin served as induction for all recipients, who then took tacrolimus and steroids for 2 to 4 years. Overall study results and limits: Individuals carrying graft-donor T cell macrochimerism showed high graft-versus-host to host-versus-graft clonal ratios in allografts. Among recipient marrow samples, GvH clones were found; some appeared first in ileum or blood.

Sequenced by immunoSEQ multiplex PCR; TCRdb stores in-frame clones only, minus some. The repertoire holds some 90,000 clones, with 85% to 95% as singletons. The CDR3 runs to 14 residues. Between the trimmed V and J ends, which lost 0 bases and 6 bases, there was a span of 12 bases. Germline values: CDR1 LGHNA, CDR2 YNFKEQ. For this clone: Its specificity is unknown.

V is TRBV4-2 and J is TRBJ2-7, with D possibly being TRBD2 (6 bases). The sample was unstimulated CD8+ T cells sorted from spleen or lymph node cells, taken before transplant. The receptor's source is a human donor who was the organ donor for an intestinal transplant. In DNA form, the CDR3 reads TGTGCCAGCAGCCAAGATCGGGGGTCCCGCGAGCAGTACTTC. Protein sequence: CASSQDRGSREQYF.